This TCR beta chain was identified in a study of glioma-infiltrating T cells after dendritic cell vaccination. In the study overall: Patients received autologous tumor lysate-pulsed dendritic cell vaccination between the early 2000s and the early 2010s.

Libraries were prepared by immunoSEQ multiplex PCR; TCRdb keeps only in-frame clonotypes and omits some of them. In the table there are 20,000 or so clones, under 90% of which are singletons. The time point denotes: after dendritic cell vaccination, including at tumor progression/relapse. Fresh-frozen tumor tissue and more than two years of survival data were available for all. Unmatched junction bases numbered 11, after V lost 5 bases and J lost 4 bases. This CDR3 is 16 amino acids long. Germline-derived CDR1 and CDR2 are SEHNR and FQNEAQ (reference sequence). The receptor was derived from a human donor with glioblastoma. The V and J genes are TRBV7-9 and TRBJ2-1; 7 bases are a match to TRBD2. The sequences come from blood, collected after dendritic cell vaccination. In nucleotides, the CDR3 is TGTGCCAGCAGCCAAGCAGTAGGACTAGATTACAATGAGCAGTTCTTC. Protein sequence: CASSQAVGLDYNEQFF.